These 13 T cell receptor beta chains were all obtained from the same sample, sequenced in a study of T cell responses to AZD1222 COVID-19 vaccine. TCRdb's copy holds only in-frame clones and misses some; the assay was immunoSEQ multiplex PCR. Here the sample spans 90,000 to 150,000 clones, roughly 90% being singletons. Material: peripheral blood, obtained on day 0 of AZD1222 vaccination. The origin of the receptors is an adult in good health.

The rearrangement joins TRBV2 to TRBJ2-1, with no clear D. The CDR3 length is 16 residues. V was clipped by 4 bases and J by 8 bases, with 21 bases between them. CDR1 SNHLY and CDR2 FYNNEI come from the germline V gene. In nucleotides, the CDR3 is TGTGCCAGCAGTGCCGGACGGCTTGATGCCGGGCATGAGCAGTTCTTC. Its protein product is CASSAGRLDAGHEQFF.

V and J are TRBV30 and TRBJ1-6; TRBD1 matches 7 bases. Germline lookup yields CDR1 GTSNPN and CDR2 SVGIG (reference sequence). The V gene end was trimmed by 1 base and the J gene end by 8 bases; junction bases not matched to a gene: 8. The CDR3 totals 15 residues. The CDR3 nucleotides read TGTGCCTGGAGTGGCCGAGACAGGGTTCATTCACCCCTCCACTTT. As protein: CAWSGRDRVHSPLHF.

The sample holds one count of this clone. The chain uses TRBV18 and TRBJ1-2; possibly TRBD1 for D (5 bases). CDR3 size: 14 residues. Trimming left V 5 bases short and J 1 base short, with 11 bases between. Germline V CDR1 and CDR2: KGHSH, LQKENI. The CDR3 nucleotides are TGTGCCAGCTCATTCCGGGACGATAACTATGGCTACACCTTC. Its protein is CASSFRDDNYGYTF.

The chain employs TRBV27 and TRBJ1-1; tentative D call: TRBD1 (5 bases). Germline V lookup: CDR1 MNHEY, CDR2 SMNVEV (reference sequence). The CDR3 runs 16 residues. Trimming cost V 5 bases and J 6 bases, with 22 bases left between them. CDR3 DNA sequence: TGTGCCAGCAGTGACCTCAGGGACGGACTTAGGGCTGAAGCTTTCTTT. Encoded protein: CASSDLRDGLRAEAFF.

This chain links TRBV7-9 with TRBJ1-5, with D perhaps matching TRBD1 (6 bases). Germline V CDR1 and CDR2: SEHNR, FQNEAQ (reference sequence). The CDR3 extends over 16 amino acids. The germline V and J ends were trimmed by 6 bases and 0 bases, with 15 bases remaining between them. The CDR3 coding sequence is TGTGCCAGCAGTTTGGGGGCGGGCGATAGCAATCAGCCCCAGCATTTT. This codes for CASSLGAGDSNQPQHF.

The chain employs TRBV2 and TRBJ1-1; D unclear. The germline gives CDR1 SNHLY, CDR2 FYNNEI. Trimming removed 4 bases at V and 0 bases at J, with 6 bases between. The CDR3 has 13 residues. The CDR3 protein is CASSGQMNTEAFF. The CDR3 DNA reads as TGTGCCAGCAGTGGACAAATGAACACTGAAGCTTTCTTT.

Written as DNA, the CDR3 is TGTGCCAGCAGTCCGCGAGGGGTGCTGAACACTGAAGCTTTCTTT. It yields the protein CASSPRGVLNTEAFF. The gene calls are TRBV27 and TRBJ1-1, with a possible D match to TRBD1 (5 bases). The V end lost 5 bases, the J end lost 0 bases, and 13 bases lay between the germline ends. Germline lookup yields CDR1 MNHEY and CDR2 SMNVEV (reference sequence). This CDR3 spans 15 amino acids.

The chain uses TRBV5-1 and TRBJ2-6; 8 bases agree with TRBD1. From germline, CDR1 is SGHRS and CDR2 YFSETQ. The junction had 2 bases not matched to a gene; V was cut back by 4 bases and J by 2 bases. The CDR3 is made up of 15 amino acids. CDR3 in amino acids: CASSADRAGANVLTF. In DNA, the CDR3 is TGCGCCAGCAGCGCGGACAGGGCTGGGGCCAACGTCCTGACTTTC.

The chain employs TRBV7-9 and TRBJ1-1; tentative D call: TRBD1 (5 bases). The ends were cut back, 2 bases at V and 8 bases at J, with 9 bases in the middle. Germline CDR1 is SEHNR and CDR2 is FQNEAQ (reference sequence). This CDR3 comprises 12 residues. In nucleotides, the CDR3 is TGTGCCAGCAGCTTACGGGCAGGGGAAGCTTTCTTT. Its protein product is CASSLRAGEAFF.

The chain links TRBV28 to TRBJ2-2, with 7 bases matching TRBD1. With 3 bases clipped from V and 2 bases from J, the junction kept 3 bases outside the gene matches. Per germline, CDR1 MDHEN and CDR2 SYDVKM. There are 15 residues in the CDR3. In DNA form, the CDR3 reads TGTGCCAGCAGTTTCACAGGGGTCAACACCGGGGAGCTGTTTTTT. Amino acid sequence: CASSFTGVNTGELFF.

V usage is TRBV5-6 and J usage is TRBJ1-2; tentative D call: TRBD1 (5 bases). The V end was cut by 4 bases, the J end by 3 bases, with 16 bases between. Germline V gene lookup returns CDR1 SGHDT and CDR2 YYEEEE. This CDR3 is 15 amino acids long. The CDR3: CASSTRGLLDYGYTF. CDR3 in DNA: TGTGCCAGCAGCACTAGGGGCCTTTTGGACTATGGCTACACCTTC.

CDR3 sequence (DNA): TGTGCCAGCAATACACAGGGCGAAGATGAAAAACTGTTTTTT. Amino acids: CASNTQGEDEKLFF. This rearrangement joins TRBV7-9 to TRBJ1-4, with D perhaps matching TRBD1 (6 bases). V was shortened by 7 bases and J by 6 bases, with 15 bases between the two germline ends. Germline CDR1 is SEHNR and CDR2 is FQNEAQ (reference sequence). CDR3 length equals 14 residues.

The chain has TRBV7-8 and TRBJ2-1; D possibly matches TRBD1 or TRBD2 (5 bases each). Germline assignment: CDR1 SGHVS and CDR2 FQNEAQ. V was cut by 3 bases and J by 3 bases, with 21 bases left in between. This CDR3 comprises 18 residues. CDR3 in amino acids: CASSLSIGGALVYNEQFF. CDR3 nucleotide sequence: TGTGCCAGCAGCTTGAGTATTGGGGGAGCCCTGGTCTACAATGAGCAGTTCTTC.